This entry describes one T cell receptor (beta chain). The antigen is undetermined. The data originate from a study of cytomegalovirus exposure and HLA in healthy donors. Study results and caveats: Researchers catalogued approximately 160 TCR beta chains as cytomegalovirus-associated. V segments that were indistinguishable, TRBV6-2 and TRBV6-3 among them, were omitted from analysis.

The primer mix had 60 Vbeta and 13 Jbeta primers. Method: immunoSEQ multiplex PCR; TCRdb's copy keeps in-frame clones and lacks some. The data show over 85,000 clones, 70% to 85% seen once. With V trimmed by 8 bases and J by 2 bases, 4 bases remained unmatched. This CDR3 contains 15 residues. Germline loops: CDR1 MDHEN, CDR2 SYDVKM. The specimen sequenced was PBMCs. This chain joins TRBV28 and TRBJ2-1; 12 nucleotides agree with TRBD1. The sequence was collected from a young man in good health and CMV-seropositive. The CDR3 coding sequence is TGTGCCAGCGGGACAGGGGGCGCACCCTACAATGAGCAGTTCTTC. It is translated as CASGTGGAPYNEQFF. The whole variable domain, filled in from reference TRBV28 and TRBJ2-1, reads DVKVTQSSRYLVKRTGEKVFLECVQDMDHENMFWYRQDPGLGLRLIYFSYDVKMKEKGDIPEGYSVSREKKERFSLILESASTNQTSMYLCASGTGGAPYNEQFFGPGTRLTVL.